Listed below are T cell receptor beta chains from one sample, sequenced in a study of blood T cell repertoires in COVID-19. Sequencing was performed with immunoSEQ multiplex PCR; in TCRdb, only in-frame clones are kept and a portion is missing. The sample shows about 59,000 clones, roughly 79% of them seen only once. Sequenced input: peripheral blood. The source of these receptors is an elderly woman with active or convalescent COVID-19. CDR3s include the opening cysteine and the closing phenylalanine or tryptophan. The D gene is left open where the match is weak. Rows may omit the clone size; those that give it use once, few, many or a size class.

d_call j_call v_call clone_size cdr3_nt cdr3_aa
- TRBJ2-5 TRBV19 - TGTGCCAGTAGTATTTTGGGGGCAGAACAAGAGACCCAGTACTTC CASSILGAEQETQYF
- TRBJ2-3 TRBV12-2 - TGTGCAAGTCGCTCCCACGGGCGGCTAGCGGGGAACCTGCAGTATTTT CASRSHGRLAGNLQYF
- TRBJ1-2 TRBV7-2 - TGTGCCAGCAGCTCCCAGGGGGGCTACACCTTC CASSSQGGYTF
- TRBJ1-2 TRBV30 - TGTGCCTGGAGTGGCGTAGGGCAGGGGTCTGGCTACACCTTC CAWSGVGQGSGYTF
TRBD2 TRBJ2-1 TRBV3-1/TRBV3-2 - TGTGCCAGCAGCCAAGATTGGGCGGGGGGGCTAAATGAGCAGTTCTTC CASSQDWAGGLNEQFF
TRBD2 TRBJ2-3 TRBV5-1 - TGCGCCAGCAGCTTTGCGGGGGGGCAATCAGATACGCAGTATTTT CASSFAGGQSDTQYF
- TRBJ2-2 TRBV7-6 - TGTGCCAGCAGGGATGTTACAGCTAACACCGGGGAGCTGTTTTTT CASRDVTANTGELFF
- TRBJ2-3 TRBV2 - TGTGCCAGCAGTGTAACAGAAAGCACAGATACGCAGTATTTT CASSVTESTDTQYF
- TRBJ1-2 TRBV18 - TGTGCCAGCTCACCTCGACAGGACTATGGCTACACCTTC CASSPRQDYGYTF
TRBD1 TRBJ1-1 TRBV29-1 - TGCAGCGTTGAGCTACAGGGGGCGAACACTGAAGCTTTCTTT CSVELQGANTEAFF
- TRBJ2-7 TRBV7-5 - TGTGCCAGAAGCTTCCCGCGGGGGGACTCCTACGAGCAGTACTTC CARSFPRGDSYEQYF
- TRBJ1-1 TRBV2 - TGTGCCAGCAGTGAAGGGACAGTGAACACTGAAGCTTTCTTT CASSEGTVNTEAFF
- TRBJ1-6 TRBV7-5 - TGTGCCAGAAGGGACAGTCGAAGCTCCTATAATTCACCCCTCCACTTT CARRDSRSSYNSPLHF
- TRBJ2-7 TRBV5-4 - TGTGCCAGCAGCCCGGAGGTGGGGATGAGCTCCTACGAGCAGTACTTC CASSPEVGMSSYEQYF
TRBD2 TRBJ2-1 TRBV11-3 - TGTGCCAGCAGCGGGTCGGCGGGACTAGCGGGGGGGAGCTCCTACAATGAGCAGTTCTTC CASSGSAGLAGGSSYNEQFF
- TRBJ2-1 TRBV5-1 - TGCGCCAGCAGCCCCCAACCGGGTACCTACAATGAGCAGTTCTTC CASSPQPGTYNEQFF
- TRBJ2-7 TRBV28 - TGTGCCAGCAGTCCCTGGACTTTCTCCTACGAGCAGTACTTC CASSPWTFSYEQYF
- TRBJ1-1 TRBV6-6 - TGTGCCAGCAGTTATCCCTACACTGAAGCTTTCTTT CASSYPYTEAFF
- TRBJ2-5 TRBV29-1 - TGCAGCGTTCAGTCGGGGGAGACCCAGTACTTC CSVQSGETQYF
- TRBJ1-4 TRBV7-2 - TGTGCCAGCAGCCTGGTTGGGGGCCAAAAACTGTTTTTT CASSLVGGQKLFF
- TRBJ1-1 TRBV7-2 once TGTGCCAGCAGCCGGACAAACCCGAACACTGAAGCTTTCTTT CASSRTNPNTEAFF
TRBD2 TRBJ2-3 TRBV6-2/TRBV6-3 - TGTGCCAGCAGTTGGGTCAGCGGGGGAGGGACAGATACGCAGTATTTT CASSWVSGGGTDTQYF
- TRBJ1-2 TRBV6-4 - TGTGCCAGCAGTGACTCGATTGGGGGAGGCTATGGCTACACCTTC CASSDSIGGGYGYTF
TRBD2 TRBJ2-1 TRBV19 - TGTGCCAGTAGATTGTCTTGGACTAGCGGGGGGGCGTGGTCCTACAATGAGCAGTTCTTC CASRLSWTSGGAWSYNEQFF
- TRBJ1-3 TRBV7-9 - TGTGCCAGCAGCCCAGCGGCTGGAAACACCATATATTTT CASSPAAGNTIYF
TRBD1 TRBJ1-2 TRBV6-5 - TGTGCCAGCAGGACCGGGACAGGGACCTATGGCTACACCTTC CASRTGTGTYGYTF
TRBD1 TRBJ2-1 TRBV19 - TGTGCCAGTAGTGTACAGGGGGCAAATTACAATGAGCAGTTCTTC CASSVQGANYNEQFF
- TRBJ1-1 TRBV7-2 few TGTGCCAGCGGGTACTTGGGCCTCTCTGGCACTGAAGCTTTCTTT CASGYLGLSGTEAFF
- TRBJ2-5 TRBV12-3/TRBV12-4 few TGTGCCAGCGGGGGGGGGCGGGGAGAGACCCAGTACTTC CASGGGRGETQYF
- TRBJ2-5 TRBV9 once TGTGCCAGCAGCCCCTCGGGGGTGGTGACTCTCACTGAGACCCAGTACTTC CASSPSGVVTLTETQYF
- TRBJ2-1 TRBV6-4 - TGTGCCAGCAGTATATCTAGCTCGGGGTCCTACAATGAGCAGTTCTTC CASSISSSGSYNEQFF